What follows is one T cell receptor (beta chain) and its context. It has no known antigen specificity. It has no much larger one-base neighbor in the sample; base qualities were not kept. Deletion took 6 bases off V and 0 bases off J, with a span of 13 bases between the germline ends. Its CDR3 holds 15 amino acids, cysteine through phenylalanine. CDR3 DNA only is kept here, 45 bases in frame from base 1. CDR1 SNHLY and CDR2 FYNNEI were looked up in the germline V gene. The sample belongs to a study of CD8+ T cells in alopecia areata (dated by TCRdb to 2017 to 2018). Concerning the study at large: The treated patients, all with moderate-to-severe alopecia areata, were enrolled in an open-label pilot trial of oral tofacitinib given at 5 to 10 mg twice daily. Patients received tofacitinib for 6 to 18 months and were then followed off drug for 6 months to check for delayed response and recurrence. On the human side, TCRbeta sequencing was run on scalp tissue and on sorted CD4+ and CD8+ peripheral blood T cells from healthy controls and from alopecia areata patients with either patchy or totalis/universalis disease. immunoSEQ multiplex PCR using 35 Vbeta forward primers and 13 Jbeta reverse primers was used to amplify TCRbeta CDR3 regions. High-throughput TCRbeta sequencing was used to examine T cell clonal expansion in alopecia areata in both the C3H/HeJ mouse model and human patients. Tofacitinib-treated patients had biopsies at baseline and at 4 and 24 weeks of treatment, with a later scalp biopsy in several patients. RNA was extracted with the PAXgene miRNA kit for fixed scalp, the miRNeasy kit for PBMCs, and the RNeasy kit for mouse skin. Scalp clonality was compared across normal scalp (n=4), patchy alopecia areata scalp (n=8), and alopecia totalis/universalis scalp (n=8). Summary of the overall study and its limitations: Shared TCR sequences between patients were less evident than in mice, which may be partly attributable to HLA diversity in the patient population. Unlike mouse skin, which is dominated by gammadelta T cells, normal human skin has resident alphabeta T cells that are also sequenced, and this complicates analysis of the scalp TCR repertoire. Compared with normal scalp, lesional scalp, particularly in alopecia totalis/universalis, had higher clonality and more expanded CD8+ clones, which suggests antigenic drive.

From alopecia areata patients, peripheral blood was collected along with lesional scalp punch biopsies. After PBMCs were isolated by density centrifugation and stained for CD3, CD4 and CD8, a FACSAria was used to sort CD4+ and CD8+ T cells. The receptor library was made with the immunoSEQ multiplex PCR assay. To provide template for TCR sequencing, every sample had RNA extracted and reverse transcribed into cDNA. First-strand cDNA was synthesized with SuperScript III using a 2:1 mix of oligo-dT and random hexamers. A synthetic immune receptor repertoire was used to gauge amplification bias, and whatever bias remained was removed computationally. The study's own analysis went as follows. Raw reads were preprocessed to remove errors, and CDR3 was defined by IMGT conventions from the conserved cysteine to phenylalanine. Clonality was computed as 1 minus the Shannon entropy, with the entropy normalized by log2 of the number of productive unique TCRs. CD4 or CD8 identity of scalp clones was inferred by cross-referencing scalp TCRbeta sequences with sorted blood CD4 and CD8 repertoires. TCRdb limited this immuneACCESS table to in-frame rearrangements with V and J called. A share of clones is missing; checked studies link under half to unresolved V genes, and the rest is unexplained. The DNA was the basis for D and trimming; V, J and clone size are from that table. For this sample there are 75,000 to 100,000 clones; under 45% appear just once. Together, the top ten hold around 0.8% of the sample.

The chain is assembled from TRBV2 and TRBJ2-3; TRBD1 is possibly the D segment (7 matching bases). The clonotype was recovered from a human donor with alopecia areata. The sample consisted of CD4+ T cells sorted from blood. The CDR3 reads as follows: CASSGGQTSTDTQYF. The nucleotide sequence is given as TGTGCCAGCAGCGGGGGACAGACCAGCACAGATACGCAGTATTTT.